A single TCR beta chain is shown here with its context. Antigen specificity is unknown. This sample was taken from a study of T cell repertoires in cytomegalovirus infection. From the reads, TCRdb called clonotypes with MiXCR, one entry per CDR3 protein. Of hundreds of thousands of distinct CDR3 sequences detected, about 33% appear once; the ten largest clones hold about 18%. Whole-study findings and limits: In two of eight donors, the top clonotype was HLA-C-restricted CMV-specific. Based on cumulative public TCR beta family frequency, carriers of CMV plus the relevant HLA were identified.

V gave up 3 bases and J gave up 0 bases; unmatched junction bases: 5. Germline V gives CDR1 DFQATT, CDR2 SNEGSKA (reference sequence). There are 15 residues in the CDR3. The TCR was taken from a human donor in good health (CMV status not recorded). Some clones in this sample may be carry-over from other donors' samples. Here the sequenced sample was cultured PBMCs, taken from culture after CMV antigen stimulation. The genes are TRBV20-1 and TRBJ1-5; TRBD1 matches 7 bases. CDR3 DNA sequence: TGCAGTGCTAGGGAGGGGGCTGATAGCAATCAGCCCCAGCATTTT. It yields the protein CSAREGADSNQPQHF.